This entry lists 13 T cell receptor beta chains sequenced from one sample in a study of blood T cell repertoires in COVID-19. Using immunoSEQ multiplex PCR, the repertoire was profiled, and TCRdb retains in-frame clones only, with some absent. Among 55,000 to 80,000 clones, more than 70% were seen once, and the ten largest hold 5.3%. Material: peripheral blood. Every receptor here comes from a man aged 45-65 years with active COVID-19.

V is TRBV14 and J is TRBJ2-3; no definite D call. The CDR3 is 13 residues long. Trimming left V 0 bases short and J 12 bases short, with 13 bases between. Germline V gene sequence: CDR1 SGHDN, CDR2 FVKESK. The CDR3 protein is CASSQESVTNQYF. CDR3 bases: TGTGCCAGCAGCCAAGAGAGTGTCACGAATCAGTATTTT.

The table lists this clone with a few counts. The chain employs TRBV28 and TRBJ1-4; 12 positions agree with TRBD1. J gave up 7 bases and V 6 bases, and 15 bases lay outside the gene matches. There are 18 residues in the CDR3. CDR1 and CDR2 (germline): MDHEN, SYDVKM. The DNA of the CDR3 is TGTGCCAGCAGAAATTTCGGGACAGGGGGCTTAATAGGTGAAAAACTGTTTTTT. The encoded protein is CASRNFGTGGLIGEKLFF.

V usage is TRBV7-2 and J usage is TRBJ2-5, with D unclear. V was cut by 4 bases and J by 0 bases, with 9 bases left in between. Germline CDR1 is SGHTA and CDR2 is FQGNSA. This CDR3 is 14 amino acids long. The CDR3 region is CASSSSRYQETQYF. The CDR3 bases are TGTGCCAGCAGCTCCTCCCGGTACCAAGAGACCCAGTACTTC.

J is TRBJ2-2 and V is TRBV7-6; 8 nucleotides align to TRBD2. With 5 bases clipped from V and 2 bases from J, the junction kept 7 bases outside the gene matches. Germline V gives CDR1 SGHVS, CDR2 FNYEAQ. The CDR3 is 16 residues long. The CDR3 bases are TGTGCCAGCAGCCTACGCCGGGGGGGAAACACCGGGGAGCTGTTTTTT. This sequence encodes CASSLRRGGNTGELFF.

By frequency in the sample, this clone is medium-sized. The chain recombines TRBV5-8 with TRBJ1-2; a weak D match, TRBD1 (6 bases). The CDR3 spans 14 residues. V gave up 4 bases and J gave up 4 bases, with 14 bases separating them. From germline, CDR1 is SGHTS and CDR2 YDEGEE. CDR3 sequence: CASSQGQPGYGYTF. The CDR3 nucleotides read TGTGCCAGCAGCCAAGGACAGCCCGGCTATGGCTACACCTTC.

The V gene is TRBV3-1 (or the pseudogene TRBV3-2), the J gene TRBJ2-5, with a possible D match to TRBD1 (6 bases). CDR3 length equals 17 residues. V lost 4 bases, J lost 4 bases, and 22 bases lay in between. In germline, CDR1 is LGHDT, CDR2 YNNKEL (reference sequence). CDR3: CASSPRPLTGRGETQYF. CDR3 sequence (DNA): TGTGCCAGCAGCCCCCGTCCTTTAACAGGGAGAGGAGAGACCCAGTACTTC.

V usage is TRBV11-3 and J usage is TRBJ2-5, with 8 bases lining up with TRBD2. Trimming at V came to 5 bases and at J to 4 bases, leaving 12 bases not matched to a gene. The length of the CDR3 is 16 residues. Germline CDR1 and CDR2: SGHNT and YENEEA. The CDR3 loop is CASSVSGDPRGETQYF. Here the CDR3 DNA reads TGTGCCAGCAGCGTTAGCGGGGACCCCCGGGGAGAGACCCAGTACTTC.

This clone has a handful of counts. The V and J genes are TRBV7-6 and TRBJ1-5, with TRBD1 identical over 8 bases. Germline CDR1 is SGHVS and CDR2 is FNYEAQ. The CDR3 covers 17 residues. V gave up 1 base and J gave up 6 bases; unmatched junction bases: 11. The CDR3 is CASSLGLAGGESQPQHF. CDR3 DNA sequence: TGTGCCAGCAGCTTAGGGTTGGCAGGGGGCGAGAGTCAGCCCCAGCATTTT.

The gene calls are TRBV4-1 and TRBJ2-3; 11 nucleotides agree with TRBD2. Germline trimming cut 0 bases from V and 5 bases from J; bases unmatched to any gene: 4. Germline V CDR1 and CDR2: MGHRA, YSYEKL. The CDR3 has 16 amino acids. The CDR3 region is CASSQEGTSGGDTQYF. The DNA for the CDR3 is TGCGCCAGCAGCCAAGAGGGGACTAGCGGAGGAGATACGCAGTATTTT.

The V call is TRBV15, the J call TRBJ2-2; 11 bases agree with TRBD2. The CDR3 has 16 amino acids. The germline V gene encodes CDR1 LNHNV and CDR2 YYDKDF (reference sequence). V gave up 0 bases and J gave up 8 bases; unmatched junction bases: 5. The CDR3 protein is CATSRDPSGRSGELFF. The CDR3 bases are TGTGCCACCAGCAGAGACCCTAGCGGGAGGTCTGGGGAGCTGTTTTTT.

Only a few counts were recorded for this clone. The J gene is TRBJ2-3, the V gene TRBV6-4, with D possibly being TRBD1 (6 bases). This CDR3 has 14 amino acids. Germline lookup yields CDR1 MRHNA and CDR2 SNTAGT. V was trimmed by 6 bases and J by 0 bases, leaving 10 bases between them. The CDR3 loop is CASSERGSTDTQYF. In nucleotides, the CDR3 is TGTGCCAGCAGCGAGAGGGGGAGCACAGATACGCAGTATTTT.

The chain combines TRBV5-1 with TRBJ1-6; D gene unclear. Germline CDR1 SGHRS, CDR2 YFSETQ. The CDR3 has 13 amino acids. V was cut by 0 bases and J by 10 bases, with 8 bases left in between. The CDR3 nucleotides are TGCGCCAGCAGCTTGGAACGGTTCTCACCCCTCCACTTT. Translation: CASSLERFSPLHF. Using reference TRBV5-1 and TRBJ1-6 for the parts outside the CDR3, the full variable domain is KAGVTQTPRYLIKTRGQQVTLSCSPISGHRSVSWYQQTPGQGLQFLFEYFSETQRNKGNFPGRFSGRQFSNSRSEMNVSTLELGDSALYLCASSLERFSPLHFGNGTRLTVT.

This rearrangement joins TRBV6-5 to TRBJ2-7; 11 bases are a match to TRBD2. CDR1 and CDR2 from the germline V gene are MNHEY and SVGAGI. This CDR3 has 16 residues. J was trimmed by 4 bases and V by 2 bases; bases with no gene match: 7. CDR3 residues: CASSYRTSGSVYEQYF. In DNA form, the CDR3 reads TGTGCCAGCAGTTACCGAACTAGCGGGAGTGTGTACGAGCAGTACTTC.